This T cell receptor beta chain comes out of a study of Ad26.COV2.S vaccination and SARS-CoV-2 variants. For the study at large: Within the COV1001 Ad26.COV2.S trial arm, the donor was enrolled. The authors gave Ad26.COV2.S intramuscularly, either once or twice 56 days apart. Study outcomes and limitations: Vaccine and placebo recipients had comparable breadth of non-spike TCRs.

This CDR3 region has 12 residues. The germline V gene has CDR1 SGHRS and CDR2 YFSETQ. V was pared by 4 bases and J by 8 bases, with 2 bases of the junction left unmatched. With regard to this clone: Antigen: not known.

The treatment is: around 19 received Ad26.COV2.S at low or high dose, single or two shots; roughly five received placebo; per-sample allocation not given. Samples were taken on day 63 after the first vaccine or placebo injection. It was Wuhan-strain SARS-CoV-2 spike that the Ad26 vaccine vector expressed. The data were produced by immunoSEQ multiplex PCR, yet TCRdb's version contains in-frame clones alone and is incomplete. The data contain hundreds of thousands of clones, roughly 90% of them seen just once; the ten biggest clones take up about 1.6%. The V gene is TRBV5-1, the J gene TRBJ2-1; 8 nucleotides agree with TRBD1. The sequencing here drew on peripheral blood, taken in a trial of Ad26.COV2.S vaccine versus placebo. The TCR was taken from a person between 18 and 65 years old who received the Ad26.COV2.S COVID-19 vaccine or a placebo. The CDR3 DNA reads TGCGCCAGCAGCGGACAGGGCTATGAGCAGTTCTTC. It codes for CASSGQGYEQFF.